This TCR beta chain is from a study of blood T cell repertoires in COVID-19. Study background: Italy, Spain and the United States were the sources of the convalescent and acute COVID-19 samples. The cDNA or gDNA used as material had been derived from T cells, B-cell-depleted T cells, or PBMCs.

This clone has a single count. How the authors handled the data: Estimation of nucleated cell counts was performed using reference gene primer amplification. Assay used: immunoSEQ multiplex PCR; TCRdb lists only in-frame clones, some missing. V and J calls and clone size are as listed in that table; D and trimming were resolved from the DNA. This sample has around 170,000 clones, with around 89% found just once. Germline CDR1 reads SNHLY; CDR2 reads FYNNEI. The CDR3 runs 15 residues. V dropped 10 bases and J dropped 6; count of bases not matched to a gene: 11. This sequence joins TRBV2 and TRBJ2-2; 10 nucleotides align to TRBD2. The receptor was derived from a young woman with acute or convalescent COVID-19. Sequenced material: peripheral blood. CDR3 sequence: CATLPSGSYPGELFF. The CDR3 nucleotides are TGTGCCACCCTACCTAGCGGGAGTTATCCCGGGGAGCTGTTTTTT.